A selection of T cell receptor beta chains follows, all from one sample in a study of blood T cell repertoires in COVID-19. Sequencing was performed with immunoSEQ multiplex PCR; in TCRdb, only in-frame clones are kept and a portion is missing. This sample yields approximately 300,000 clones, of which more than 80% are seen a single time; approximately 7.5% belongs to the top ten. Sequencing was done on a sample of peripheral blood. The receptors originated from a woman in her twenties or thirties with COVID-19, enrolled during active disease. The CDR3 runs from the conserved cysteine through the conserved F or W. D genes are given only for firm matches. Clone size is stated in some rows and not others, as once, few, many or a class when expanded.

j_call v_call clone_size d_call cdr3_aa cdr3_nt
TRBJ2-3 TRBV4-1 . TRBD2 CASSQSGLAGDTQYF TGCGCCAGCAGCCAATCTGGACTAGCGGGAGATACGCAGTATTTT
TRBJ2-1 TRBV6-5 . TRBD2 CASSPTSGRGYEQFF TGTGCCAGCAGCCCGACTAGCGGGAGGGGCTATGAGCAGTTCTTC
TRBJ1-6 TRBV28 . . CAVRRRSSYNSPLHF TGTGCCGTACGGAGACGCAGCTCCTATAATTCACCCCTCCACTTT
TRBJ2-1 TRBV19 few TRBD2 CASSIEGTKGSDEQFF TGTGCCAGTAGTATAGAGGGGACTAAGGGGTCTGATGAGCAGTTCTTC
TRBJ2-7 TRBV3-1/TRBV3-2 . TRBD2 CASSQTPTSAGYEQYF TGTGCCAGCAGCCAAACCCCGACTAGCGCTGGCTACGAGCAGTACTTC
TRBJ2-7 TRBV15 . TRBD1 CATSRARGLQGEQYF TGTGCCACCAGCAGAGCGAGGGGGCTACAAGGGGAGCAGTACTTC
TRBJ1-3 TRBV11-2 . . CASSPGPLTGNTIYF TGTGCCAGCAGTCCTGGCCCTTTGACAGGAAACACCATATATTTT
TRBJ2-7 TRBV12-3/TRBV12-4 once . CASIFQGEQYF TGTGCCAGCATATTCCAGGGAGAGCAGTACTTC
TRBJ2-7 TRBV5-6 once . CASSSETGVSSYEQYF TGTGCCAGCAGCTCCGAGACAGGTGTCAGCTCCTACGAGCAGTACTTC
TRBJ1-1 TRBV13 . . CASSLVSGSRGTEAFF TGTGCCAGCAGCTTAGTATCGGGGAGTAGGGGGACTGAAGCTTTCTTT
TRBJ2-2 TRBV7-3 . TRBD2 CASSLTRTSGSEFTGELFF TGTGCCAGCAGCTTAACTAGGACTAGCGGGAGTGAGTTTACCGGGGAGCTGTTTTTT
TRBJ1-5 TRBV6-5 . TRBD1 CASRPTGAALHF TGTGCCAGCAGGCCGACAGGGGCCGCGTTGCATTTT
TRBJ1-4 TRBV5-1 . TRBD1 CASSSNPGTGNEKLFF TGCGCCAGCAGCTCGAACCCCGGGACAGGGAATGAAAAACTGTTTTTT
TRBJ1-2 TRBV28 . . CASSLAGSGYTF TGTGCCAGCAGTTTAGCCGGGAGTGGCTACACCTTC
TRBJ2-1 TRBV25-1 . TRBD1 CASSAQSGGDEQFF TGTGCCAGCAGTGCCCAATCAGGGGGAGATGAGCAGTTCTTC
TRBJ1-3 TRBV24-1 few TRBD1 CATSGPDRASGNTIYF TGTGCCACCAGTGGCCCGGACAGGGCCTCTGGAAACACCATATATTTT
TRBJ2-7 TRBV4-1 . TRBD1 CASRDRGYEQYF TGCGCCAGCAGGGACAGGGGGTACGAGCAGTACTTC
TRBJ1-2 TRBV27 . TRBD1 CASSQWDSPNYGYTF TGTGCCAGCAGTCAATGGGACAGCCCAAACTATGGCTACACCTTC
TRBJ2-1 TRBV11-3 . . CASSPGPGENEQFF TGTGCCAGCAGCCCCGGACCGGGGGAGAATGAGCAGTTCTTC
TRBJ1-5 TRBV7-9 . TRBD1 CASSYTGGQPQHF TGTGCCAGCAGCTATACAGGGGGCCAGCCCCAGCATTTT
TRBJ2-1 TRBV4-3 . TRBD1 CASSQDTGASYNEQFF TGCGCCAGCAGCCAAGATACAGGGGCATCCTACAATGAGCAGTTCTTC
TRBJ2-7 TRBV6-5 . . CASSYRPGLVSYEQYF TGTGCCAGCAGTTACCGACCGGGACTCGTCTCCTACGAGCAGTACTTC
TRBJ2-7 TRBV7-2 . . CASSLPPAYEQYF TGTGCCAGCAGCTTACCTCCTGCCTACGAGCAGTACTTC
TRBJ1-1 TRBV2 . TRBD1 CASSKRQGEAFF TGTGCCAGCAGTAAGAGACAGGGCGAAGCTTTCTTT
TRBJ1-2 TRBV2 . TRBD1 CASSETPGTERGYTF TGTGCCAGCAGCGAGACCCCCGGGACAGAGAGAGGCTACACCTTC
TRBJ2-7 TRBV30 . TRBD2 CAWTPGLAYNEQYF TGTGCCTGGACTCCGGGACTAGCGTACAACGAGCAGTACTTC
TRBJ2-1 TRBV7-3 . TRBD1 CASSLGQYNEQFF TGTGCCAGCAGCTTGGGACAGTACAATGAGCAGTTCTTC
TRBJ2-7 TRBV7-2 . . CASSLVNPGLGAEQYF TGTGCCAGCAGCTTAGTGAATCCGGGGTTGGGCGCTGAGCAGTACTTC
TRBJ2-1 TRBV5-1 few TRBD1 CASSLMDRVVDEQFF TGCGCCAGCAGCTTGATGGACAGGGTAGTAGACGAGCAGTTCTTC
TRBJ2-1 TRBV15 . . CATSRQGRSYNEQFF TGTGCCACCAGCAGACAGGGGCGGTCCTACAATGAGCAGTTCTTC
TRBJ1-1 TRBV5-6 . . CASSLPSAFGTEAFF TGTGCCAGCAGCCTACCCTCAGCGTTTGGGACTGAAGCTTTCTTT
TRBJ2-5 TRBV9 . TRBD1 CASTTGQGSQETQYF TGTGCCAGCACCACGGGACAGGGATCCCAAGAGACCCAGTACTTC
TRBJ2-7 TRBV6-2/TRBV6-3 . . CASSEQRYSYEQYF TGTGCCAGCAGTGAGCAGCGATACTCCTACGAGCAGTACTTC
TRBJ2-5 TRBV27 . TRBD1 CASSSDRERETQYF TGTGCCAGCAGTTCGGACAGGGAGAGAGAGACCCAGTACTTC
TRBJ1-1 TRBV5-1 . TRBD1 CASSPTGMEAEAFF TGCGCCAGCAGCCCGACAGGGATGGAAGCTGAAGCTTTCTTT
TRBJ2-3 TRBV5-4 . . CASSLPGGETDTQYF TGTGCCAGCAGCTTGCCGGGCGGGGAGACAGATACGCAGTATTTT
TRBJ2-3 TRBV4-3 . TRBD2 CASSQETSGRGRISADTQYF TGCGCCAGCAGCCAAGAAACTAGCGGGAGGGGGCGAATAAGCGCAGATACGCAGTATTTT
TRBJ2-5 TRBV7-2 . . CASSSLGGEGETQYF TGTGCCAGCAGCTCTCTCGGGGGAGAGGGAGAGACCCAGTACTTC
TRBJ2-3 TRBV10-1 . TRBD2 CASSSGTSGITDTQYF TGCGCCAGCAGCTCCGGGACTAGCGGAATCACAGATACGCAGTATTTT
TRBJ1-4 TRBV2 . . CASSEQGTTNEKLFF TGTGCCAGCAGTGAACAGGGAACAACTAATGAAAAACTGTTTTTT
TRBJ1-2 TRBV24-1 . . CATRDTTGYTF TGTGCCACCCGAGACACGACTGGCTACACCTTC
TRBJ2-1 TRBV24-1 . TRBD2 CATSDLGAGGHNEQFF TGTGCCACCAGTGATTTAGGAGCGGGAGGGCACAATGAGCAGTTCTTC
TRBJ2-2 TRBV4-1 . . CARGQDTGELFF TGCGCCAGGGGACAAGACACCGGGGAGCTGTTTTTT
TRBJ1-3 TRBV3-1/TRBV3-2 . TRBD1 CASSQEGGLAGNTIYF TGTGCCAGCAGCCAAGAAGGGGGCTTGGCTGGAAACACCATATATTTT
TRBJ1-2 TRBV29-1 . TRBD1 CSVAKGQGGYGYTF TGCAGCGTGGCTAAGGGACAGGGAGGCTATGGCTACACCTTC
TRBJ2-1 TRBV9 once TRBD2 CASSYVAGSSYNEQFF TGTGCCAGCAGCTATGTAGCGGGGAGCTCCTACAATGAGCAGTTCTTC
TRBJ2-1 TRBV10-1 . . CASGRGSYNEQFF TGCGCCAGCGGTCGGGGCTCCTACAATGAGCAGTTCTTC
TRBJ1-2 TRBV19 once . CASSRQEYGYTF TGTGCCAGTAGTAGACAGGAGTATGGCTACACCTTC
TRBJ2-6 TRBV19 . . CASRRVGDNRLPGANVLTF TGTGCCAGTAGACGGGTGGGGGACAACCGCCTCCCTGGGGCCAACGTCCTGACTTTC
TRBJ2-6 TRBV15 . . CATSPRGAGANVLTF TGTGCCACCAGCCCACGGGGAGCTGGGGCCAACGTCCTGACTTTC
TRBJ1-2 TRBV29-1 few . CSVEVRGGYTF TGCAGCGTTGAAGTAAGAGGGGGCTACACCTTC
TRBJ1-2 TRBV5-6 . . CASSSGHLNYGYTF TGTGCCAGCAGCTCGGGACACCTCAACTATGGCTACACCTTC